What follows are 29 T cell receptor beta chains derived from one specimen sequenced in a study of blood T cell repertoires in COVID-19 (dated by TCRdb to 2018 to 2021). Receptor amplification or capture employed the immunoSEQ multiplex PCR assay. As stored in TCRdb, this immuneACCESS dataset retains in-frame rearrangements with V and J assigned. A fraction of the clones does not appear; measured against another copy, unresolved V genes explain less than half of the discrepancy, and the remainder lacks a known reason. The sample data list roughly 190,000 clones, and 70% to 90% of these were observed just once. The ten most abundant clones make up roughly 6% of the sample. Specimen: peripheral blood. These receptors were collected from a man aged 40-49 years with active or convalescent COVID-19.

The chain couples TRBV9 to TRBJ2-1, with TRBD2 matching over 9 bases. The CDR3 covers 15 residues. Germline lookup yields CDR1 SGDLS and CDR2 YYNGEE. V lost 0 bases to trimming and J lost 6 bases; unmatched junction nucleotides: 4. The CDR3 loop reads CASSVGGGATNEQFF. The CDR3 DNA reads as TGTGCCAGCAGCGTAGGCGGGGGGGCGACCAATGAGCAGTTCTTC.

V is TRBV19 and J is TRBJ2-2, with 7 positions matching TRBD1. Germline V gene sequence: CDR1 LNHDA, CDR2 SQIVND (reference sequence). V was clipped by 6 bases and J by 9 bases; unmatched bases: 7. The length of the CDR3 is 13 residues. The CDR3 sequence is CASRGQATRELFF. The DNA for the CDR3 is TGTGCCAGTAGAGGACAGGCTACAAGGGAGCTGTTTTTT. The entire variable domain, with the rest obtained from reference TRBV19 and TRBJ2-2, is as follows: DGGITQSPKYLFRKEGQNVTLSCEQNLNHDAMYWYRQDPGQGLRLIYYSQIVNDFQKGDIAEGYSVSREKKESFPLTVTSAQKNPTAFYLCASRGQATRELFFGEGSRLTVL.

The chain carries TRBV9 and TRBJ2-5, with D possibly TRBD1 on 6 matching bases. The CDR3 is 13 residues long. CDR1 is SGDLS and CDR2 is YYNGEE in the germline V gene. Between the trimmed V and J ends, which lost 2 bases and 5 bases, there was a span of 10 bases. The DNA of the CDR3 is TGTGCCAGCAGCGTTGAGGGGGAGGAGACCCAGTACTTC. This gives the protein CASSVEGEETQYF.

CDR3 coding DNA: TGTGCCAGCAGCTTAGCGGCGGAATGGTTCTACGAGCAGTACTTC. It specifies CASSLAAEWFYEQYF. J is TRBJ2-7 and V is TRBV7-2; D is uncertain. Germline lookup yields CDR1 SGHTA and CDR2 FQGNSA. V lost 0 bases to trimming and J lost 3 bases, with 12 bases between them. The CDR3 spans 15 residues.

The chain uses TRBV3-1 (or the pseudogene TRBV3-2) and TRBJ1-4; perhaps TRBD1 as D (5 bases). V was cut by 8 bases and J by 8 bases, with 9 bases left in between. Germline-derived CDR1 and CDR2 are LGHDT and YNNKEL (reference sequence). CDR3 length: 11 residues. CDR3 bases: TGTGCCAGCGGGGGGGTGGAAAAACTGTTTTTT. Protein product: CASGGVEKLFF.

The rearrangement uses TRBV6-4 and TRBJ2-2; 10 bases are a match to TRBD1. The CDR3 has 19 amino acids. V lost 3 bases, J lost 4 bases, and 14 bases stayed unmatched. Germline CDR1 reads MRHNA; CDR2 reads SNTAGT. CDR3 region: CASSEDRDRGLWGTGELFF. CDR3 DNA sequence: TGTGCCAGCAGTGAAGACCGGGACAGGGGTCTGTGGGGCACCGGGGAGCTGTTTTTT.

The rearrangement joins TRBV12-3 or TRBV12-4 to TRBJ2-5, with D uncertain. V lost 3 bases and J lost 1, with 6 bases in between. There are 13 residues in the CDR3. CDR3 in amino acids: CASSFSGQETQYF. The CDR3 coding sequence is TGTGCCAGCAGTTTTTCCGGCCAAGAGACCCAGTACTTC.

This rearrangement joins TRBV7-5 to TRBJ2-3; the D call TRBD2 from the table was never checked on the DNA. TRBV7-5 is a listed pseudogene. CDR3 size: 18 residues. Here the CDR3 DNA reads TGTGCCAGAAGCTTAGTTGTGGGAGCGCCTGTGAGCCCGGGTACGCAGTATTTT. This translates into CARSLVVGAPVSPGTQYF.

The chain has TRBV19 and TRBJ2-1; TRBD2 agrees at 12 bases. The CDR3 has 15 residues. V shed 3 bases and J 9 bases; nucleotides not matched to a gene: 6. Germline assignment: CDR1 LNHDA and CDR2 SQIVND (reference sequence). DNA of the CDR3: TGTGCCAGTAGTATGAGGACTAGCGGGACGGGTGAGCAGTTCTTC. Translated, it gives CASSMRTSGTGEQFF.

This clone is a singleton in its sample. The chain joins TRBV10-3 to TRBJ2-5; 9 bases match TRBD2. The CDR3 consists of 16 residues. Trimming removed 5 bases from V and 6 bases from J; junction bases left unmatched: 13. In germline, CDR1 is ENHRY, CDR2 SYGVKD. CDR3 nucleotide sequence: TGTGCCATCAGTCCGGCGCGCGGGGGGGCCGGGCAGACCCAGTACTTC. This translates into CAISPARGGAGQTQYF.

This clone appeared once. The chain combines TRBV5-6 with TRBJ1-4; D ambiguous. The CDR3 loop spans 12 amino acids. Per germline, CDR1 SGHDT and CDR2 YYEEEE. Between the trimmed V and J ends, which lost 4 bases and 10 bases, there was a span of 11 bases. The CDR3: CASSPGSGKLFF. CDR3 DNA: TGTGCCAGCAGCCCCGGGAGTGGAAAACTGTTTTTT. Full variable domain (remainder filled in from reference TRBV5-6 and TRBJ1-4): DAGVTQSPTHLIKTRGQQVTLRCSPKSGHDTVSWYQQALGQGPQFIFQYYEEEERQRGNFPDRFSGHQFPNYSSELNVNALLLGDSALYLCASSPGSGKLFFGSGTQLSVL.

The chain has TRBV11-3 and TRBJ2-1; D gene unclear. This CDR3 has 12 amino acids. Trimming stripped 0 bases from V and 6 bases from J, with 3 bases between. The germline V gene encodes CDR1 SGHNT and CDR2 YENEEA. CDR3 bases: TGTGCCAGCAGCTTAGATCTCAATGAGCAGTTCTTC. The encoded protein is CASSLDLNEQFF.

This sequence joins TRBV2 and TRBJ1-5; possible D gene TRBD1, 6 bases. In germline, CDR1 is SNHLY, CDR2 FYNNEI. This CDR3 is 16 amino acids long. Trimming removed 7 bases from V and 0 bases from J, with 16 bases in between. The CDR3 sequence is CASKGVGSYSNQPQHF. The CDR3 region has the DNA TGTGCCAGCAAGGGGGTAGGATCATATAGCAATCAGCCCCAGCATTTT.

The chain has TRBV11-3 and TRBJ2-2; D not certain. Germline CDR1 and CDR2: SGHNT and YENEEA. This CDR3 region has 18 residues. V lost 1 base and J lost 0, with 15 bases in between. CDR3 amino acids: CASSLVLTAATNTGELFF. As DNA, the CDR3 is TGTGCCAGCAGCTTAGTATTAACGGCGGCCACGAACACCGGGGAGCTGTTTTTT.

The count of this clone is one. This chain joins TRBV30 and TRBJ2-3, with 11 bases that match TRBD2. After removal of 2 bases from V and 0 bases from J, the junction contained 10 bases not matched to a gene. CDR3 length equals 18 residues. Germline CDR1 is GTSNPN and CDR2 is SVGIG (reference sequence). The CDR3 loop reads CAWSYRTSGPPSTDTQYF. In DNA, the CDR3 is TGTGCCTGGAGTTACCGGACTAGCGGGCCCCCTAGCACAGATACGCAGTATTTT.

This chain links TRBV6-5 with TRBJ1-1, with 7 bases aligning to TRBD1. Per the germline V gene, CDR1 is MNHEY and CDR2 is SVGAGI. Germline trimming cut 0 bases from V and 11 bases from J; bases unmatched to any gene: 3. The CDR3 has 12 amino acids. The CDR3 DNA reads as TGTGCCAGCAGTTACTCGATACAGGGGGCTTTCTTT. Protein product: CASSYSIQGAFF.

This chain links TRBV6-1 with TRBJ1-1, with D hard to call. The CDR3 extends over 13 amino acids. Germline V gives CDR1 MNHNS, CDR2 SASEGT. Between the trimmed V and J ends, which lost 3 bases and 5 bases, there was a span of 10 bases. CDR3 nucleotide sequence: TGTGCCAGCAGTGAGGTGGGAGGGACTGAAGCTTTCTTT. Translated: CASSEVGGTEAFF.

The J gene is TRBJ1-5, the V gene TRBV5-3; TRBD1 agrees at 11 bases. TRBV5-3 is an ORF; its function is uncertain. This CDR3 region has 17 residues. With V trimmed by 3 bases and J by 0 bases, 5 bases remained unmatched. In nucleotides, the CDR3 is TGTGCCAGAAGCTCCCGGACAGGGGGCATTAGCAATCAGCCCCAGCATTTT. Translated, it gives CARSSRTGGISNQPQHF.

The chain employs TRBV29-1 and TRBJ2-5; D call uncertain. V was pared by 5 bases and J by 3 bases, with 10 bases between. The CDR3 is made up of 12 amino acids. From germline, CDR1 is SQVTM and CDR2 ANQGSEA. The CDR3 DNA reads TGCAGCGTTCCCAGACTTGAAGAGACCCAGTACTTC. Translation gives CSVPRLEETQYF.

This clone occurred once. The rearrangement uses TRBV28 and TRBJ2-7, with TRBD2 matching over 11 bases. Trimming removed 5 bases from V and 0 bases from J; junction bases left unmatched: 6. This CDR3 has 16 amino acids. Germline V CDR1 and CDR2: MDHEN, SYDVKM. As DNA, the CDR3 is TGTGCCAGCAGTCTAATACTAGCGGGAGTCTCCTACGAGCAGTACTTC. This codes for CASSLILAGVSYEQYF.

The rearrangement uses TRBV5-5 and TRBJ2-1; D ambiguous. Germline CDR1 and CDR2: SGHKS and YYEKEE (reference sequence). The CDR3 runs to 13 residues. The V end was cut by 4 bases, the J end by 9 bases, with 14 bases between. DNA of the CDR3: TGTGCCAGCAGCCCGCCCCTAGAGGCTGAGCAGTTCTTC. Translation gives CASSPPLEAEQFF.

The V gene is TRBV21-1, the J gene TRBJ2-5; the D call of TRBD1 is as the table states it, not checked on the DNA. TRBV21-1 is flagged as a pseudogene. The CDR3 runs to 15 residues. Here the CDR3 reads CASSTWTDSLETQYF. As DNA, the CDR3 is TGTGCCAGCAGCACTTGGACGGACAGTTTGGAGACCCAGTACTTC.

The V gene is TRBV5-1, the J gene TRBJ1-4; D may be TRBD1 (5 bases). Germline V gene sequence: CDR1 SGHRS, CDR2 YFSETQ. Trimming took off 0 bases at V and 8 bases at J, with 14 bases between the two ends. This CDR3 comprises 15 residues. The CDR3 sequence: CASSLEGREGEKLFF. The DNA of the CDR3 is TGCGCCAGCAGCTTGGAGGGCAGGGAGGGCGAAAAACTGTTTTTT.

The chain is built from TRBV28 and TRBJ1-2; TRBD1 is a possible D gene (6 bases). V lost 6 bases and J 3 bases, leaving 8 bases between the germline ends. The germline gives CDR1 MDHEN, CDR2 SYDVKM. The CDR3 spans 12 residues. CDR3 loop: CASRQGDYGYTF. CDR3 DNA: TGTGCCAGCAGACAGGGTGACTATGGCTACACCTTC.

The genes are TRBV28 and TRBJ2-1; 13 bases are shared with TRBD2. Germline V gives CDR1 MDHEN, CDR2 SYDVKM. This CDR3 has 18 amino acids. Germline trimming cut 1 base from V and 0 bases from J; bases unmatched to any gene: 3. The CDR3 reads CASSLLGLAGNSYNEQFF. CDR3 nucleotide sequence: TGTGCCAGCAGTTTATTGGGACTAGCGGGGAACTCCTACAATGAGCAGTTCTTC. The full variable domain, rest sourced from reference TRBV28 and TRBJ2-1, is DVKVTQSSRYLVKRTGEKVFLECVQDMDHENMFWYRQDPGLGLRLIYFSYDVKMKEKGDIPEGYSVSREKKERFSLILESASTNQTSMYLCASSLLGLAGNSYNEQFFGPGTRLTVL.

The CDR3 reads CASSEGQTTGELFF. Written as DNA, the CDR3 is TGTGCCAGCAGCGAGGGACAAACCACCGGGGAGCTGTTTTTT. The chain recombines TRBV5-4 with TRBJ2-2, with D perhaps TRBD1 (6 bases). Deletions cut 4 bases from V and 4 bases from J, with 11 bases between. The germline V gene encodes CDR1 SGHNT and CDR2 YYREEE (reference sequence). The CDR3 loop spans 14 amino acids.

The DNA for the CDR3 is TGTGCCAGCAGCTTCGGAGGGACTGGCTACACCTTC. Its protein is CASSFGGTGYTF. The chain carries TRBV7-9 and TRBJ1-2; D is possibly TRBD1 (5 bases). The CDR3 consists of 12 residues. The germline V gene encodes CDR1 SEHNR and CDR2 FQNEAQ (reference sequence). V lost 3 bases and J lost 7, with 9 bases in between.

The rearrangement links TRBV11-3 to TRBJ2-7; D not certain. The CDR3 is made up of 13 amino acids. The germline V gene encodes CDR1 SGHNT and CDR2 YENEEA. V lost 7 bases to trimming and J lost 4 bases, with 14 bases between them. CDR3 nucleotide sequence: TGTGCCAGCACCTCCCGGCGGCTATACGAGCAGTACTTC. It encodes CASTSRRLYEQYF.

This chain links TRBV5-1 with TRBJ1-6; tentatively, D is TRBD1 (5 bases). This CDR3 has 17 residues. Trimming pared 0 bases from V and 0 bases from J, leaving 10 bases between. Germline V gene sequence: CDR1 SGHRS, CDR2 YFSETQ. The CDR3 DNA follows: TGCGCCAGCAGCTTGGCGGGGGTGAGCTCCTATAATTCACCCCTCCACTTT. Translating gives CASSLAGVSSYNSPLHF.